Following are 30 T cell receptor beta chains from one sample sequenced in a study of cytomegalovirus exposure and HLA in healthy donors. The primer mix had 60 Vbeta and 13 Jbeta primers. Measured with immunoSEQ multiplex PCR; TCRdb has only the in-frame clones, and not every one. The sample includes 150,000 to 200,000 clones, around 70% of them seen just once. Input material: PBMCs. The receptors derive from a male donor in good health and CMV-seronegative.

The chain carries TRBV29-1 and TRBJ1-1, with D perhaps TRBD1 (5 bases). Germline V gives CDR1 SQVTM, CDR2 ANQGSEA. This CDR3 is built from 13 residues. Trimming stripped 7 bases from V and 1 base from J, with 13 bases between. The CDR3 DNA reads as TGCAGCGCCTCAGGGACTACGAACACTGAAGCTTTCTTT. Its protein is CSASGTTNTEAFF.

CDR3 protein: CASSIQGLNNSPLHF. The CDR3 DNA sequence: TGTGCCAGTAGTATACAGGGTCTTAATAATTCACCCCTCCACTTT. J is TRBJ1-6 and V is TRBV19; possibly TRBD1 for D (5 bases). V was shortened by 2 bases and J by 5 bases, with 10 bases between the two germline ends. There are 15 residues in the CDR3. From germline, CDR1 is LNHDA and CDR2 SQIVND (reference sequence).

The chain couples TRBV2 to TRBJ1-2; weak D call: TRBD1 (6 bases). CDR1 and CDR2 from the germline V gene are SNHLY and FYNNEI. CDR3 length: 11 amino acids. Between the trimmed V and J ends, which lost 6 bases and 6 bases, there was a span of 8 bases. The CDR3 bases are TGTGCCAGCAGCCCAGGGGATGGCTACACCTTC. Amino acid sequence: CASSPGDGYTF.

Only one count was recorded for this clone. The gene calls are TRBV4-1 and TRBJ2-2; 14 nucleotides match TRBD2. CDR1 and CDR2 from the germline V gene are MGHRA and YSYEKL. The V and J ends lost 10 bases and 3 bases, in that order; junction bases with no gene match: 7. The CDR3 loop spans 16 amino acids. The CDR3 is CATRGLAGEYTGELFF. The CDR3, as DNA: TGCGCCACGAGGGGACTAGCGGGGGAATACACCGGGGAGCTGTTTTTT.

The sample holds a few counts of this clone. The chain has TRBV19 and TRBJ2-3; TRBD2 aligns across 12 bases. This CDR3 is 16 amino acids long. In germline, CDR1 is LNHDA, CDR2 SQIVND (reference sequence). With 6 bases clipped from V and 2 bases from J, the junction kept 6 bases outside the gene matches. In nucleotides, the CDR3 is TGTGCCAGTAGCCTACTAGCGGGGGGTATCACAGATACGCAGTATTTT. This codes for CASSLLAGGITDTQYF.

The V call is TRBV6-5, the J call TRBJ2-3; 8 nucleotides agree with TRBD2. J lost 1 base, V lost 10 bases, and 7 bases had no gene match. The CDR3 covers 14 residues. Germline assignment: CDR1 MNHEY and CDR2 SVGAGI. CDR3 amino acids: CATRRRGGTDTQYF. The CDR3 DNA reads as TGTGCCACCCGCCGGCGGGGGGGCACAGATACGCAGTATTTT.

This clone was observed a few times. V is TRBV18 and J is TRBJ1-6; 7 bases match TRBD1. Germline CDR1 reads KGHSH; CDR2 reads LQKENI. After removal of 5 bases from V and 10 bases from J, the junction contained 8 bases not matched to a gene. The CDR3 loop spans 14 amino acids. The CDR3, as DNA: TGTGCCAGCTCATCCGACAGGGTAGGCTCACCCCTCCACTTT. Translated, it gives CASSSDRVGSPLHF.

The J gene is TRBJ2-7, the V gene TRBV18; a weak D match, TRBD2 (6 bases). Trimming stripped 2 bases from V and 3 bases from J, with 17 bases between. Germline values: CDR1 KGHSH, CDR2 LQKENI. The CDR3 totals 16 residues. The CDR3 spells CASSPASGDSFYEQYF. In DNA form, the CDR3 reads TGTGCCAGCTCACCAGCCTCGGGGGACTCCTTCTACGAGCAGTACTTC.

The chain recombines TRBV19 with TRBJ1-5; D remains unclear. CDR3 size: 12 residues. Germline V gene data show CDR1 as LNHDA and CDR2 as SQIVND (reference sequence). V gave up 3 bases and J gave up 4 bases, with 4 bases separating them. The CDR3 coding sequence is TGTGCCAGTAGTATCCCGAATCAGCCCCAGCATTTT. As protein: CASSIPNQPQHF.

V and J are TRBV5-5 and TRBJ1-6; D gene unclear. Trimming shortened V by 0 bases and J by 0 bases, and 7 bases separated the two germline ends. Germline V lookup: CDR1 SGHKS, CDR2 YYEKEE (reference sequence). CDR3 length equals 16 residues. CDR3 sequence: CASSLGPYSYNSPLHF. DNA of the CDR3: TGTGCCAGCAGCTTGGGGCCTTACTCCTATAATTCACCCCTCCACTTT.

The CDR3 coding sequence is TGTGCCATCAGCCCAAGCGGGAGTTTCGGCGAGCAGTACTTC. Its translation is CAISPSGSFGEQYF. The V gene is TRBV10-3, the J gene TRBJ2-5; 8 bases align to TRBD2. The J call may be faulty, since TRBJ2-7 better matches the DNA end. The V gene's germline CDR1 is ENHRY and CDR2 SYGVKD. This CDR3 has 14 amino acids.

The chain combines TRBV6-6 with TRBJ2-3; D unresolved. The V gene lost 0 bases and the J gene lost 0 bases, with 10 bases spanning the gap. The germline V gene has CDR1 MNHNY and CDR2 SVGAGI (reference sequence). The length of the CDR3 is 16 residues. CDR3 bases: TGTGCCAGCAGTTACTCTCCGGGTGGTAGCACAGATACGCAGTATTTT. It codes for CASSYSPGGSTDTQYF.

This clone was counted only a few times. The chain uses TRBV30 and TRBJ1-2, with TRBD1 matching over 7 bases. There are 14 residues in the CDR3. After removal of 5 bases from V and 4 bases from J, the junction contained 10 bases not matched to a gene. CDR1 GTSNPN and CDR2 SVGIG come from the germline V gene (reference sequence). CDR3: CAWALPRQGYGYTF. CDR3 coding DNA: TGTGCCTGGGCGCTTCCCAGACAGGGCTATGGCTACACCTTC.

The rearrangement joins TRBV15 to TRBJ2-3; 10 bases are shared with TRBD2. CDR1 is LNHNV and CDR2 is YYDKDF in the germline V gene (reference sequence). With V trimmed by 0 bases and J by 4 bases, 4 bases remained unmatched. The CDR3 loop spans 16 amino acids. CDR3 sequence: CATSRELAGVADTQYF. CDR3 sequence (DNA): TGTGCCACCAGCAGAGAGCTAGCGGGGGTGGCAGATACGCAGTATTTT.

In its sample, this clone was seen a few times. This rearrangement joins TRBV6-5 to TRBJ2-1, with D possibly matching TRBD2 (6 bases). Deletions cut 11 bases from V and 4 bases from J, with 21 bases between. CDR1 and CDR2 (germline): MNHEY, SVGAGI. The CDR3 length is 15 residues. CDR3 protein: CASKRGSSGYNEQFF. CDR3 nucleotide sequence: TGTGCCTCCAAACGAGGGAGTAGCGGATACAATGAGCAGTTCTTC.

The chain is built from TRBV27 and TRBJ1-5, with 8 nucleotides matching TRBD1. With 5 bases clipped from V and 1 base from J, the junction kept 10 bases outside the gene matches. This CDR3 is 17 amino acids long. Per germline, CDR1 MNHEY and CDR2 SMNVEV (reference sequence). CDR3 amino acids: CASSPTRTGRSNQPQHF. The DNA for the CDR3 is TGTGCCAGCAGTCCCACCCGGACAGGGAGAAGCAATCAGCCCCAGCATTTT.

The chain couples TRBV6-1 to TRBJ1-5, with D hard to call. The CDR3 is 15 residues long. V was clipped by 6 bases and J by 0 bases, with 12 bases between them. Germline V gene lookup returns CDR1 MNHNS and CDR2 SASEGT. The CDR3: CASSTEPISNQPQHF. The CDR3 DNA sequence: TGTGCCAGCAGCACAGAGCCCATTAGCAATCAGCCCCAGCATTTT.

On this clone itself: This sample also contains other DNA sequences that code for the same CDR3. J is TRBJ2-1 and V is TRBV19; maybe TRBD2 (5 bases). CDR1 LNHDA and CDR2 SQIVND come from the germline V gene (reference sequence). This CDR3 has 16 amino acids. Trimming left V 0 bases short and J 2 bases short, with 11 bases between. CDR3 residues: CASSIDRSGTYNEQFF. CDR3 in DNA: TGTGCCAGTAGTATAGATCGAAGCGGTACCTACAATGAGCAGTTCTTC.

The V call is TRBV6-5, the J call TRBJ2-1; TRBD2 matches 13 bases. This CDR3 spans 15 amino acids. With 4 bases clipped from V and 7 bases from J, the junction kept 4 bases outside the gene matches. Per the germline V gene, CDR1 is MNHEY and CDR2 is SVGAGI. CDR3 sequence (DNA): TGTGCCAGCAGTTCGGGGACTAGCGGGGCTAATGAGCAGTTCTTC. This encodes CASSSGTSGANEQFF.

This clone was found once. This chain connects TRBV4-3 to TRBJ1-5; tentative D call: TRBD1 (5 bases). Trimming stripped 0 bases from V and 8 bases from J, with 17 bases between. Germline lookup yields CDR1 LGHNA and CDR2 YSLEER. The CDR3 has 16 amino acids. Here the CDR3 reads CASSQEKGTGVEPQHF. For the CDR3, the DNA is TGCGCCAGCAGCCAAGAGAAGGGTACGGGGGTAGAGCCCCAGCATTTT.

In nucleotides, the CDR3 is TGTGCCAGCAGCACTACTAGCGGGCAGGCCTACGAGCAGTACTTC. Its translation is CASSTTSGQAYEQYF. The rearrangement links TRBV7-2 to TRBJ2-7; 9 bases agree with TRBD2. The CDR3 has 15 amino acids. The V segment lost 5 bases and the J segment 2 bases; nucleotides outside the gene matches: 7. CDR1 SGHTA and CDR2 FQGNSA come from the germline V gene.

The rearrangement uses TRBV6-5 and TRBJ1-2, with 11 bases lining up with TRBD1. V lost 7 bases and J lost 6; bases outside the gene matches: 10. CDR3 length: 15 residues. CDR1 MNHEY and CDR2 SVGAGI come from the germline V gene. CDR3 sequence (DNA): TGTGCCAGCACCCGGACAGGGGGCGGTCGGGATGGCTACACCTTC. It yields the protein CASTRTGGGRDGYTF.

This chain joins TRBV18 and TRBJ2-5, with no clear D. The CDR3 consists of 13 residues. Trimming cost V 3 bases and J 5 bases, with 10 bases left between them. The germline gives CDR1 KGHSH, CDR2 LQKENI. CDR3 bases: TGTGCCAGCTCACCCCGCAGGCAGGAGACCCAGTACTTC. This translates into CASSPRRQETQYF.

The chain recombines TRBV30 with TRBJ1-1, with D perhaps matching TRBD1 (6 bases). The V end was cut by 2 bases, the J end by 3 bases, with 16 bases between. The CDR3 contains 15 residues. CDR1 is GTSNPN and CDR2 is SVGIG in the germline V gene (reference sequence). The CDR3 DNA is TGTGCCTGGAGTCCGCGGGCGGGGGCGGACACTGAAGCTTTCTTT. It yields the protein CAWSPRAGADTEAFF.

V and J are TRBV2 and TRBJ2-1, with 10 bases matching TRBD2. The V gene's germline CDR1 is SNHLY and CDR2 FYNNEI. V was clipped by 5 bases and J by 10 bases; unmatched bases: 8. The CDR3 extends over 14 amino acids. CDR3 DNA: TGTGCCAGCAGTTCTAGCGGGAGATCGGTGGAGCAGTTCTTC. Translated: CASSSSGRSVEQFF.

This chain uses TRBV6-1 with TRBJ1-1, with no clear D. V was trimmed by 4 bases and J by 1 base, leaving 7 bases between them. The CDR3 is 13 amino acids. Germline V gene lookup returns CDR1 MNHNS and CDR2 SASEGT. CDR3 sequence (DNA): TGTGCCAGCAGTGCAACAGAGAACACTGAAGCTTTCTTT. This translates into CASSATENTEAFF.

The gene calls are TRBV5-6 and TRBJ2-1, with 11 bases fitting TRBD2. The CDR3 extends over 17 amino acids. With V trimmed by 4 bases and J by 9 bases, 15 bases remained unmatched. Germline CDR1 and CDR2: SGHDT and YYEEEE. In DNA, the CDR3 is TGTGCCAGCAGCCTACGACTAGCGGGGACGCTTGGGGGTGAGCAGTTCTTC. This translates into CASSLRLAGTLGGEQFF.

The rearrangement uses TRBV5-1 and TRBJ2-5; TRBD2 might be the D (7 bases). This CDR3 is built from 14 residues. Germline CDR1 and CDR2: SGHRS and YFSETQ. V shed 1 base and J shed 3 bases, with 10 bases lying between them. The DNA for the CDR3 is TGCGCCAGCAGCTTGAGGGGGGGCGAAGAGACCCAGTACTTC. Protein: CASSLRGGEETQYF.

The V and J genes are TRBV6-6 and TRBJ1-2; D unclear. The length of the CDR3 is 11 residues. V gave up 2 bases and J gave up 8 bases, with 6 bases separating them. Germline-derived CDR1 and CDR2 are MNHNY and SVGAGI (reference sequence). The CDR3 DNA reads TGTGCCAGCAGTTACATGAGGGGCTACACCTTC. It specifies CASSYMRGYTF.

CDR3 sequence reads: CASSSSGTGSGNTIYF. In DNA form, the CDR3 reads TGCGCCAGCAGCTCCTCCGGGACAGGGTCTGGAAACACCATATATTTT. The chain has TRBV10-2 and TRBJ1-3; the match to TRBD1 covers 9 bases. The junction had 7 bases not matched to a gene; V was cut back by 6 bases and J by 1 base. CDR3 length: 16 amino acids. Germline-derived CDR1 and CDR2 are WSHSY and SAAADI.